One and the same sample provided the 15 T cell receptor beta chains below, sequenced in a study of T cell responses to AZD1222 COVID-19 vaccine. Libraries were prepared by immunoSEQ multiplex PCR; TCRdb keeps only in-frame clonotypes and omits some of them. This sample carries roughly 76,000 clones, 70% to 90% of them seen once, and the ten largest clones take roughly a tenth. This specimen was peripheral blood, taken on day 0 of AZD1222 vaccination. The receptor set was obtained from an adult in good health.

With regard to this clone: Other DNA sequences in the same sample also yield this CDR3. CDR3 DNA: TGTGCCAGCAGTACCGGAGGGGGGGGTGAAAAACTGTTTTTT. Its protein product is CASSTGGGGEKLFF. V and J are TRBV6-5 and TRBJ1-4, with D possibly being TRBD1 (6 bases). Germline V CDR1 and CDR2: MNHEY, SVGAGI. Trimming cost V 5 bases and J 7 bases, with 14 bases left between them. The CDR3 has 14 amino acids.

The rearrangement links TRBV5-1 to TRBJ1-2; TRBD1 matches 11 bases. Looked up from germline, CDR1 is SGHRS and CDR2 is YFSETQ. CDR3 length: 15 residues. V was clipped by 0 bases and J by 8 bases; unmatched bases: 6. The CDR3 bases are TGCGCCAGCAGCTTGGAGGGACAGGGGGTGCGCGGCTACACCTTC. Its protein is CASSLEGQGVRGYTF. The variable domain in full, with the rest retrieved from reference TRBV5-1 and TRBJ1-2, is KAGVTQTPRYLIKTRGQQVTLSCSPISGHRSVSWYQQTPGQGLQFLFEYFSETQRNKGNFPGRFSGRQFSNSRSEMNVSTLELGDSALYLCASSLEGQGVRGYTFGSGTRLTVV.

The chain uses TRBV7-2 and TRBJ2-3; 7 bases map to TRBD1. The junction had 8 bases not matched to a gene; V was cut back by 5 bases and J by 0 bases. The CDR3 is made up of 16 amino acids. Germline CDR1 reads SGHTA; CDR2 reads FQGNSA. CDR3 in amino acids: CASSPQGVPSTDTQYF. The DNA for the CDR3 is TGTGCCAGCAGCCCTCAGGGGGTACCTAGCACAGATACGCAGTATTTT. Looking up the rest from reference TRBV7-2 and TRBJ2-3 gives the full variable domain: GAGVSQSPSNKVTEKGKDVELRCDPISGHTALYWYRQSLGQGLEFLIYFQGNSAPDKSGLPSDRFSAERTGGSVSTLTIQRTQQEDSAVYLCASSPQGVPSTDTQYFGPGTRLTVL.

The chain recombines TRBV11-2 with TRBJ2-1; no clear D. CDR3 length: 13 residues. Germline V CDR1 and CDR2: SGHAT, FQNNGV. V dropped 1 base and J dropped 8 bases, with 9 bases sitting between them. The CDR3 protein is CASSLALRDEQFF. The CDR3 nucleotides read TGTGCCAGCAGCTTAGCCTTAAGGGATGAGCAGTTCTTC. Using reference TRBV11-2 and TRBJ2-1 for the parts outside the CDR3, the full variable domain is EAGVAQSPRYKIIEKRQSVAFWCNPISGHATLYWYQQILGQGPKLLIQFQNNGVVDDSQLPKDRFSAERLKGVDSTLKIQPAKLEDSAVYLCASSLALRDEQFFGPGTRLTVL.

V usage is TRBV19 and J usage is TRBJ1-5, with unresolved D. This CDR3 comprises 15 residues. Germline values: CDR1 LNHDA, CDR2 SQIVND (reference sequence). V gave up 6 bases and J gave up 1 base, with 13 bases separating them. DNA of the CDR3: TGTGCCAGTAGCACCTATGGAGGAAGCAATCAGCCCCAGCATTTT. This codes for CASSTYGGSNQPQHF.

V gene TRBV28 combines with J gene TRBJ2-1, with TRBD1 as a possible D gene (5 bases). Germline V gives CDR1 MDHEN, CDR2 SYDVKM. Trimming shortened V by 7 bases and J by 5 bases, and 15 bases separated the two germline ends. This CDR3 is built from 14 residues. CDR3 residues: CASTLLTVNNEQFF. CDR3 sequence (DNA): TGTGCCAGCACCCTGCTGACAGTAAACAATGAGCAGTTCTTC. The variable domain in full, completed from reference TRBV28 and TRBJ2-1, reads DVKVTQSSRYLVKRTGEKVFLECVQDMDHENMFWYRQDPGLGLRLIYFSYDVKMKEKGDIPEGYSVSREKKERFSLILESASTNQTSMYLCASTLLTVNNEQFFGPGTRLTVL.

This clone has just one count. J is TRBJ1-1 and V is TRBV6-6, with D perhaps matching TRBD1 (6 bases). The CDR3 runs 16 residues. Looked up from germline, CDR1 is MNHNY and CDR2 is SVGAGI (reference sequence). V shed 5 bases and J shed 6 bases, with 22 bases lying between them. The CDR3 protein is CASSGVTMTGNPEAFF. The CDR3 region has the DNA TGTGCCAGCAGTGGGGTGACTATGACAGGTAACCCTGAAGCTTTCTTT.

The CDR3 DNA follows: TGTGCCAGCAGCTACCCGGGACAGGGGGCGCGGGACGATGGCTACACCTTC. It is translated as CASSYPGQGARDDGYTF. This chain connects TRBV5-6 to TRBJ1-2; TRBD1 aligns across 12 bases. Losses at the gene ends were 3 bases for V and 6 bases for J; bases not matched to a gene: 12. Germline V gene data show CDR1 as SGHDT and CDR2 as YYEEEE. The CDR3 runs 17 residues.

The V call is TRBV28, the J call TRBJ2-5; D possibly corresponds to TRBD2 (6 bases). The V gene lost 1 base and the J gene lost 5 bases, with 14 bases spanning the gap. Per germline, CDR1 MDHEN and CDR2 SYDVKM. The CDR3 has 15 amino acids. CDR3 DNA sequence: TGTGCCAGCAGTTTATACTACCCGGGAGCGGAGACCCAGTACTTC. Residues: CASSLYYPGAETQYF.

The rearrangement uses TRBV27 and TRBJ2-1; 11 bases are shared with TRBD1. This CDR3 has 16 amino acids. Trimming took 6 bases from V and 6 from J; bases not matched to a gene: 10. The germline gives CDR1 MNHEY, CDR2 SMNVEV (reference sequence). CDR3 in DNA: TGTGCCAGCAGACCTATGGACAGGGGGCCCGGCAATGAGCAGTTCTTC. Its translation: CASRPMDRGPGNEQFF.

This clone was seen a few times. V is TRBV29-1 and J is TRBJ2-7; 11 nucleotides match TRBD2. V dropped 4 bases and J dropped 2; count of bases not matched to a gene: 1. CDR3 length: 13 amino acids. Germline V gives CDR1 SQVTM, CDR2 ANQGSEA. The CDR3 loop is CSVGGLAAYEQYF. As DNA, the CDR3 is TGCAGCGTTGGGGGACTAGCGGCCTACGAGCAGTACTTC.

The genes are TRBV15 and TRBJ1-6; D not certain. V was cut by 0 bases and J by 0 bases, with 9 bases left in between. Germline assignment: CDR1 LNHNV and CDR2 YYDKDF (reference sequence). CDR3 length: 17 residues. The CDR3 bases are TGTGCCACCAGCAGAGATCCCGCAAGCTCCTATAATTCACCCCTCCACTTT. This gives the protein CATSRDPASSYNSPLHF.

The rearrangement joins TRBV29-1 to TRBJ1-4; D remains unclear. The CDR3 sequence is 12 residues long. V was shortened by 7 bases and J by 3 bases, with 9 bases between the two germline ends. Germline CDR1 SQVTM, CDR2 ANQGSEA. The CDR3 nucleotides read TGCAGCGCCCAGGCCCCTAATGAAAAACTGTTTTTT. The encoded protein is CSAQAPNEKLFF.

J is TRBJ2-5 and V is TRBV7-9; TRBD2 matches 8 bases. The J segment lost 2 bases and the V segment lost 5 bases, leaving 7 bases of the junction unmatched. Germline-derived CDR1 and CDR2 are SEHNR and FQNEAQ (reference sequence). This CDR3 region has 15 residues. The CDR3 reads CASSPGVAGQETQYF. CDR3 nucleotide sequence: TGTGCCAGCAGCCCCGGGGTAGCGGGACAAGAGACCCAGTACTTC. The whole variable domain, remainder taken from reference TRBV7-9 and TRBJ2-5, is DTGVSQNPRHKITKRGQNVTFRCDPISEHNRLYWYRQTLGQGPEFLTYFQNEAQLEKSRLLSDRFSAERPKGSFSTLEIQRTEQGDSAMYLCASSPGVAGQETQYFGPGTRLLVL.

The chain combines TRBV6-5 with TRBJ2-5; TRBD2 might be the D (5 bases). Germline V gene lookup returns CDR1 MNHEY and CDR2 SVGAGI. The CDR3 runs 13 residues. The V gene lost 6 bases and the J gene lost 1 base, with 9 bases spanning the gap. CDR3 loop: CASRSAGQETQYF. The DNA for the CDR3 is TGTGCCAGCAGGAGCGCGGGCCAAGAGACCCAGTACTTC.